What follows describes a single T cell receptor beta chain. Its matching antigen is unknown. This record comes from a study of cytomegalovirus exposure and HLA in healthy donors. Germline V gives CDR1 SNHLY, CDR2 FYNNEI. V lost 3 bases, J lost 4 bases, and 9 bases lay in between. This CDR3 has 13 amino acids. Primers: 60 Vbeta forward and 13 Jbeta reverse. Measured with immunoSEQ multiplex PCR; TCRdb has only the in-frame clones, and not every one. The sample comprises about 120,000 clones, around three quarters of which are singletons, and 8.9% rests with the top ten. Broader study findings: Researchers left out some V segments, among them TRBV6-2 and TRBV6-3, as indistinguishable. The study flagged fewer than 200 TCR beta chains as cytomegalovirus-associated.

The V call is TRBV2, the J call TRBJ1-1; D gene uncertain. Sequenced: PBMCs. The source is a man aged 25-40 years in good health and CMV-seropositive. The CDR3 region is CASSDSGFTEAFF. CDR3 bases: TGTGCCAGCAGTGATTCGGGGTTCACTGAAGCTTTCTTT.